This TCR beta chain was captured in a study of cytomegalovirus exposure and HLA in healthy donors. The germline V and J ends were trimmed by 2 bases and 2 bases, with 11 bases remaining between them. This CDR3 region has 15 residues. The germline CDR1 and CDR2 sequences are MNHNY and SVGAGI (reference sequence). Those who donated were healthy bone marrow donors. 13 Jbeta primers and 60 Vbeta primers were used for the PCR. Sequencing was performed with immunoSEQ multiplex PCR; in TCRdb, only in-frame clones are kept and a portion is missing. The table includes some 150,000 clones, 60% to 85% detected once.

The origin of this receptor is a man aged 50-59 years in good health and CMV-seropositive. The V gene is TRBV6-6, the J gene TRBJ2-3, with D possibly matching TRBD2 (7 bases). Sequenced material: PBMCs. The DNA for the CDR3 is TGTGCCAGCAGTTACGGGGGGGACAACACAGATACGCAGTATTTT. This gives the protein CASSYGGDNTDTQYF.